The clone carrying this T cell receptor (beta chain) was observed many times. This entry is derived from a study of T cells in Graves' hyperthyroidism and ophthalmopathy. V was shortened by 0 bases and J by 1 base, with 10 bases between the two germline ends. The CDR3 has 15 residues. In germline, CDR1 is SGHRS, CDR2 YFSETQ. The source material, RNA transcripts, was used to amplify TCR beta CDR3 regions. The study used the HTBI primer set for a first-round RT-PCR of the TCR CDR3. TCRdb called the multiplex PCR reads again in MiXCR, with one record for every CDR3 protein. In the table there are hundreds of thousands of distinct CDR3 sequences, 16% of which are singletons.

This rearrangement joins TRBV5-1 to TRBJ1-1, with D possibly being TRBD1 (6 bases). The sequencing sample was made of blood. The receptor was isolated from a woman aged 40 to 49 with Graves' ophthalmopathy. CDR3 residues: CASSLVLQGNTEAFF. The CDR3 DNA reads as TGCGCCAGCAGCTTGGTTTTACAGGGGAACACTGAAGCTTTCTTT.